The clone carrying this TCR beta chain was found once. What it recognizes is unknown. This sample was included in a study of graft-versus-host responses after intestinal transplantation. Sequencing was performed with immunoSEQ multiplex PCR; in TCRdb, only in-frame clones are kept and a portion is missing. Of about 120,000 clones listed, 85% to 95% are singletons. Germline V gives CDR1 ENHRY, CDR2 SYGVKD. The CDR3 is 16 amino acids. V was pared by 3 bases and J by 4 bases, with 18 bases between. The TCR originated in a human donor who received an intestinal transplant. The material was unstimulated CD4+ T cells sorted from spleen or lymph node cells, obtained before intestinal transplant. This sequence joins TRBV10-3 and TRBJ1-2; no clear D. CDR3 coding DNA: TGTGCCATCAGTGACGCTACAGCGGGCGCTGGCTATGGCTACACCTTC. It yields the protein CAISDATAGAGYGYTF.